This record concerns one T cell receptor (beta chain) sequence. The data originate from a study of blood T cell repertoires in COVID-19. Study-wide background: Acute-phase and convalescent COVID-19 samples originated in the United States, Italy and Spain.

The CDR3 is made up of 14 amino acids. Per germline, CDR1 SEHNR and CDR2 FQNEAQ (reference sequence). The ends were cut back, 4 bases at V and 6 bases at J, with 15 bases in the middle. Only in-frame clones appear in the TCRdb table, and some are missing; sequencing was by immunoSEQ multiplex PCR. The table records over 200,000 clones, 75% to 90% of them present only once. The sequence was collected from a man aged 25 to 45 with COVID-19, enrolled during active disease. This sequence joins TRBV7-9 and TRBJ1-2; D uncertain. The sequencing input was peripheral blood. The CDR3 DNA follows: TGTGCCAGCAGCTCCTGGACTCAAATCGATGGCTACACCTTC. Translation: CASSSWTQIDGYTF. The full variable domain, its missing parts supplied by reference TRBV7-9 and TRBJ1-2, is DTGVSQNPRHKITKRGQNVTFRCDPISEHNRLYWYRQTLGQGPEFLTYFQNEAQLEKSRLLSDRFSAERPKGSFSTLEIQRTEQGDSAMYLCASSSWTQIDGYTFGSGTRLTVV.